Listed below are T cell receptor beta chains from one sample, sequenced in a study of immune characterization of retroperitoneal liposarcoma. TCRdb reprocessed the PCR reads with MiXCR, giving one entry per CDR3 protein. Altogether some 2,900 distinct CDR3 sequences are present, 46% being singletons, with the ten largest covering around 50%. Sequencing input: tumor tissue. These receptor sequences come from a male donor with retroperitoneal liposarcoma. Each CDR3 is given with its conserved first and last residue. The D gene is left open where the match is weak. Size is stated for part of the rows, as once, few or many counts, or as a class when the clone is expanded.

V gene	J gene	clone size	D gene	CDR3 protein	CDR3 DNA
TRBV6-1	TRBJ2-7	few	-	CASSPRQGLYEQYF	TGTGCCAGCAGCCCCCGCCAGGGTCTCTACGAGCAGTACTTC
TRBV6-1	TRBJ2-7	-	TRBD1	CASSLTGGAYNEQYF	TGTGCCAGCAGCCTCACAGGGGGCGCTTACAATGAGCAGTACTTC
TRBV7-2	TRBJ2-5	medium-sized	-	CASSLVLDRGQETQYF	TGTGCCAGCAGCTTAGTTTTAGACAGAGGACAAGAGACCCAGTACTTC
TRBV27	TRBJ2-3	-	-	CASSFSLGGKSDTQYF	TGTGCCAGTAGTTTCAGCTTAGGGGGGAAGTCAGATACGCAGTATTTT
TRBV6-2/TRBV6-3	TRBJ2-1	-	-	CASSYSVDYNEQFF	TGTGCCAGCAGTTACTCGGTAGACTACAATGAGCAGTTCTTC
TRBV6-1	TRBJ2-1	-	-	CASSEGETNEQFF	TGTGCCAGCAGTGAAGGAGAAACCAATGAGCAGTTCTTC
TRBV6-6	TRBJ2-1	-	TRBD1	CASRKGQGYQETQFF	TGTGCCAGCAGGAAGGGACAGGGCTACCAAGAGACCCAGTTCTTC
TRBV10-1	TRBJ1-2	-	-	CASSEKGGRGYGYTF	TGCGCCAGCAGTGAGAAGGGGGGGCGAGGCTATGGCTACACCTTC
TRBV6-6	TRBJ2-3	few	TRBD1	CASSDWTGRADTQYF	TGTGCCAGCAGTGATTGGACAGGTAGAGCAGATACGCAGTATTTT
TRBV27	TRBJ2-7	medium-sized	TRBD2	CATKAGGGSMYEQYF	TGTGCCACCAAAGCGGGAGGGGGGTCTATGTACGAGCAGTACTTC